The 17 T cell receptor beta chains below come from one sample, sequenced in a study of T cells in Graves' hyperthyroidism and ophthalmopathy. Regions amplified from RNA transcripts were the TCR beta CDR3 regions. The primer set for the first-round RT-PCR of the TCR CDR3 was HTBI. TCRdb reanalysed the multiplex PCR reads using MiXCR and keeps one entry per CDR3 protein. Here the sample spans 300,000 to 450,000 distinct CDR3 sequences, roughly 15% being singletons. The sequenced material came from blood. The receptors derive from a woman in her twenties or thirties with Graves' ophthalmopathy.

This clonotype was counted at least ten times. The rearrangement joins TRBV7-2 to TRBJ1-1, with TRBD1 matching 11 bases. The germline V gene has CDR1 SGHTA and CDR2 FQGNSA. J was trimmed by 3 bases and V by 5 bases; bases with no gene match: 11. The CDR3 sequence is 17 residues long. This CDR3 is CASSPHIPGQGDTEAFF. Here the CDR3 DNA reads TGTGCCAGCAGCCCTCACATTCCGGGACAGGGGGACACTGAAGCTTTCTTT.

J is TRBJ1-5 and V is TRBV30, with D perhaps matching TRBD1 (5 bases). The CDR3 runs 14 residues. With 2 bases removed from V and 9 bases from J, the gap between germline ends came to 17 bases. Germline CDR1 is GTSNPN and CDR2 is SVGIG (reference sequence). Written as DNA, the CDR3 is TGTGCCTGGAGTTACCAGGGCCCCATTCGGCCCCAGCATTTT. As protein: CAWSYQGPIRPQHF.

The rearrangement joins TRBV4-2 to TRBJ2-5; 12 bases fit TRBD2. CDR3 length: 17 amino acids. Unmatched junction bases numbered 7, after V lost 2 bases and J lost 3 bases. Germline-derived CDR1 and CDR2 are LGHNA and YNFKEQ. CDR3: CASSQPGLAGSKETQYF. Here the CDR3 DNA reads TGTGCCAGCAGCCAACCCGGACTAGCGGGGTCAAAAGAGACCCAGTACTTC.

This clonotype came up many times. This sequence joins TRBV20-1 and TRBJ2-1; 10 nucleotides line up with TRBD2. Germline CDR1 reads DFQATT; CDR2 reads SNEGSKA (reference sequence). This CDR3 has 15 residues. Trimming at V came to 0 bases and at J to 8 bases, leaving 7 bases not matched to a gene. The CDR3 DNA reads TGCAGTGCTAGAGATCAGAGCGGGGGGGCCCATGAGCAGTTCTTC. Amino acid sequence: CSARDQSGGAHEQFF.

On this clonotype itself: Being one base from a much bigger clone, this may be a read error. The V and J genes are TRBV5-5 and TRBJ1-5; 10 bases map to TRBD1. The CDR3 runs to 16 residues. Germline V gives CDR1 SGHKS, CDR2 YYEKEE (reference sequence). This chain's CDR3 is CASGLGTGVGNQPQHF. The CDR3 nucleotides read TGTGCCAGCGGCTTGGGGACAGGGGTGGGCAATCAGCCCCAGCATTTT. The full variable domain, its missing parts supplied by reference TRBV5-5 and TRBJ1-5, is DAGVTQSPTHLIKTRGQQVTLRCSPISGHKSVSWYQQVLGQGPQFIFQYYEKEERGRGNFPDRFSARQFPNYSSELNVNALLLGDSALYLCASGLGTGVGNQPQHFGDGTRLSIL.

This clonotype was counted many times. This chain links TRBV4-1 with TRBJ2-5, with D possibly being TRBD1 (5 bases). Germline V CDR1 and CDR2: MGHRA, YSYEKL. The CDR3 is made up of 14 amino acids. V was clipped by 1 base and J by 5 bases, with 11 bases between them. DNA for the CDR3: TGCGCCAGCAGCCAAGGGGGCTGGTGGGAGACCCAGTACTTC. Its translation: CASSQGGWWETQYF.

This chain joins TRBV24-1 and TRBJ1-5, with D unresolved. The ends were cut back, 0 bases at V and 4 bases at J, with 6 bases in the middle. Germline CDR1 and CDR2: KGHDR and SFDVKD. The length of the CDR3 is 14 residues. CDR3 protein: CATSDLHGNQPQHF. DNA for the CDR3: TGTGCCACCAGTGATTTGCACGGTAATCAGCCCCAGCATTTT.

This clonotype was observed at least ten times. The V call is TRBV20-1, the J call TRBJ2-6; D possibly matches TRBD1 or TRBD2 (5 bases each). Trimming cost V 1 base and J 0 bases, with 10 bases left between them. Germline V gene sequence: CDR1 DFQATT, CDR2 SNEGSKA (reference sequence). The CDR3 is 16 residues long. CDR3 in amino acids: CSARAGTASGANVLTF. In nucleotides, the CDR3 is TGCAGTGCTAGAGCCGGGACGGCCTCTGGGGCCAACGTCCTGACTTTC.

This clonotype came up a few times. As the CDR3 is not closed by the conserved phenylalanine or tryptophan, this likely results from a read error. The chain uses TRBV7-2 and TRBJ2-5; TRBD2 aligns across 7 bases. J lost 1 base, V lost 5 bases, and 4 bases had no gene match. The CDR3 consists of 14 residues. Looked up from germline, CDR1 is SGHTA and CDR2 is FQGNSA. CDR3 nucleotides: TGTGCCAGCAGCCCTTCGGGGGGCCAAGAGACCCAGTACCTC. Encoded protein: CASSPSGGQETQYL.

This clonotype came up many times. The CDR3 is CASSGIRGRNYGYTF. CDR3 in DNA: TGTGCCAGCAGTGGAATAAGGGGAAGGAACTATGGCTACACCTTC. The chain combines TRBV2 with TRBJ1-2; tentative D call: TRBD1 (5 bases). Germline-derived CDR1 and CDR2 are SNHLY and FYNNEI. With 4 bases removed from V and 2 bases from J, the gap between germline ends came to 14 bases. CDR3 length equals 15 residues. Drawing the rest from reference TRBV2 and TRBJ1-2, the complete variable domain is EPEVTQTPSHQVTQMGQEVILRCVPISNHLYFYWYRQILGQKVEFLVSFYNNEISEKSEIFDDQFSVERPDGSNFTLKIRSTKLEDSAMYFCASSGIRGRNYGYTFGSGTRLTVV.

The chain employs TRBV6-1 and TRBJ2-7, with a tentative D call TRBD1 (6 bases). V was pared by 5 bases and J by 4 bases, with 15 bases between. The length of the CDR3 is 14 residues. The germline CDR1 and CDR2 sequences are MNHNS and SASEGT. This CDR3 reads CASSTDSNKYEQYF. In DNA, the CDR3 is TGTGCCAGCAGTACGGACAGTAACAAATACGAGCAGTACTTC.

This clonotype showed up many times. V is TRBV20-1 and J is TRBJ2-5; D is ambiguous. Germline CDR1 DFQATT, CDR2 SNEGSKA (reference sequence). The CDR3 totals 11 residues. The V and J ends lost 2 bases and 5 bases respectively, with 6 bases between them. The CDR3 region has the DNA TGCAGTGCTAGATGGGTGGAGACCCAGTACTTC. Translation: CSARWVETQYF.

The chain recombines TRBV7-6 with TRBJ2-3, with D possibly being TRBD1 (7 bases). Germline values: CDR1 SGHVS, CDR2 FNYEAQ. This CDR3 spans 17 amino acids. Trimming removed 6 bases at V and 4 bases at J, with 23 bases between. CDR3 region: CASSPTGADPGADTQYF. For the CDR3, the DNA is TGTGCCAGCAGTCCAACAGGGGCGGATCCGGGGGCAGATACGCAGTATTTT.

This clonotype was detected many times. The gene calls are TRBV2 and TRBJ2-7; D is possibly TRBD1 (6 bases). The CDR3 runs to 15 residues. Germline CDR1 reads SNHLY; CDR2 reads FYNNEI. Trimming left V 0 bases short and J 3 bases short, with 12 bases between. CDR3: CASSEAWQGSYEQYF. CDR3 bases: TGTGCCAGCAGTGAAGCCTGGCAGGGGAGCTACGAGCAGTACTTC. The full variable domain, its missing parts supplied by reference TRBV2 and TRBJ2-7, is EPEVTQTPSHQVTQMGQEVILRCVPISNHLYFYWYRQILGQKVEFLVSFYNNEISEKSEIFDDQFSVERPDGSNFTLKIRSTKLEDSAMYFCASSEAWQGSYEQYFGPGTRLTVT.

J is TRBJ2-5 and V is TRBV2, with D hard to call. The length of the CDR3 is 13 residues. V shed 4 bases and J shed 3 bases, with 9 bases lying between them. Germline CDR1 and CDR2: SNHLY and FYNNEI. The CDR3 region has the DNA TGTGCCAGCAGTGCGAACAGAGAAGAGACCCAGTACTTC. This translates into CASSANREETQYF.

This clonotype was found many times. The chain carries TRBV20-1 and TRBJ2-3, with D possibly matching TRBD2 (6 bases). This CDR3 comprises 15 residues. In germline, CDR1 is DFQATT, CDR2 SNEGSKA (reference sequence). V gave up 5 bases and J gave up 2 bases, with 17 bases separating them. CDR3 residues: CSAGTGGSLTDTQYF. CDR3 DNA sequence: TGCAGTGCTGGGACCGGGGGTTCACTCACAGATACGCAGTATTTT.

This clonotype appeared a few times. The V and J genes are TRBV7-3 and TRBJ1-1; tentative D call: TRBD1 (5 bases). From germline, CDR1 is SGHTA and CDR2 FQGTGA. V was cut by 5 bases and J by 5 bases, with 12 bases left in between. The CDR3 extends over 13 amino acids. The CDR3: CASSEGHRTEAFF. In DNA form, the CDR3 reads TGTGCCAGCAGCGAGGGGCACCGGACTGAAGCTTTCTTT. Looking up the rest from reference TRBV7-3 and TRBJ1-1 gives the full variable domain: GAGVSQTPSNKVTEKGKYVELRCDPISGHTALYWYRQSLGQGPEFLIYFQGTGAADDSGLPNDRFFAVRPEGSVSTLKIQRTERGDSAVYLCASSEGHRTEAFFGQGTRLTVV.